This T cell receptor (beta chain) was documented in a study of blood T cell repertoires in COVID-19. Overall study context: Whether acute or convalescent, the COVID-19 samples came from the United States, Italy and Spain. PBMCs, B-cell-depleted T cells, or T cells provided the cDNA or gDNA that made up the material.

CDR1 and CDR2 (germline): MNHEY, SVGAGI. The CDR3 extends over 16 amino acids. Unmatched junction bases numbered 8, after V lost 4 bases and J lost 2 bases. Original handling: By means of reference gene primer amplification, nucleated cell counts were estimated. Profiled with immunoSEQ multiplex PCR; TCRdb holds only in-frame clones, not every one. D and trimming come from the DNA, and the V and J calls and clone size come from that table. The sample has roughly 91,000 clones, around 80% seen once; the top ten hold 7%. The rearrangement links TRBV6-5 to TRBJ2-7; 10 bases line up with TRBD1. This clonotype was obtained from a man in his 70s with acute or convalescent COVID-19. Specimen: peripheral blood. Here the CDR3 DNA reads TGTGCCAGCAGTTCTCCGGACAGGGGGAATCCCTACGAGCAGTACGTC. This codes for CASSSPDRGNPYEQYV.